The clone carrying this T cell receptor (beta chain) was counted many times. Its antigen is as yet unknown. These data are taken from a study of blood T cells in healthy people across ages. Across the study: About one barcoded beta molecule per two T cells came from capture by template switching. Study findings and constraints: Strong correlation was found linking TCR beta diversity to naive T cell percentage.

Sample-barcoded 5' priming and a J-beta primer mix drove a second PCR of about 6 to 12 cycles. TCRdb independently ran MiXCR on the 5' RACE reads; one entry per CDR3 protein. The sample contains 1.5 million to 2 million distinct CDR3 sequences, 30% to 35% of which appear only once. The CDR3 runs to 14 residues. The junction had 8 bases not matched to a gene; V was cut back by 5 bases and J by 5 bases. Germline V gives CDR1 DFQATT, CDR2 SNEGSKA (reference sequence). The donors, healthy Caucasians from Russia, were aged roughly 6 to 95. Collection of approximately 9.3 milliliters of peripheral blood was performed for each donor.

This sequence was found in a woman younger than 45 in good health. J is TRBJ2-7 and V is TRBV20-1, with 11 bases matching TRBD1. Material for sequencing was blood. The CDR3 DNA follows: TGCAGTGCTCCTCGGACAGGGGGCTTACACGAGCAGTACTTC. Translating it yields CSAPRTGGLHEQYF.